The 4 T cell receptor beta chains in this list originate from one sample, sequenced in a study of graft-versus-host responses after intestinal transplantation (dated by TCRdb to the early 2020s). Libraries were constructed by the immunoSEQ multiplex PCR assay. TCRdb re-hosts the immuneACCESS table, in-frame sequences only. Its copies lack some clones; in the studies checked, an unresolved V gene accounts for under half of them, and the cause for the rest is not known. The sample has 99,000 or so clones on record, 87% of them singletons. Of the sample, about 0.9% is held by the ten largest clones. The time point label of this sample denotes: cells obtained before transplantation from donor or recipient. For these TCRs, the target antigens are not known. Specimen: unstimulated CD4+ T cells sorted from spleen or lymph node cells, collected before intestinal transplant. These receptor sequences come from a human donor who received an intestinal transplant.

V gene TRBV28 combines with J gene TRBJ2-5; D call uncertain. Trimming took off 6 bases at V and 4 bases at J, with 6 bases between the two ends. The germline gives CDR1 MDHEN, CDR2 SYDVKM. CDR3 length: 11 residues. The CDR3 region is CASSLLETQYF. The CDR3 bases are TGTGCCAGCAGCCTCTTAGAGACCCAGTACTTC.

The count of this clone is one. The chain uses TRBV6-1 and TRBJ1-2; D is possibly TRBD1 (6 bases). CDR3 length: 14 residues. Per the germline V gene, CDR1 is MNHNS and CDR2 is SASEGT. V lost 11 bases and J lost 4, with 20 bases in between. CDR3 protein: CAGTTGPPGYGYTF. The CDR3 DNA is TGTGCCGGAACTACAGGGCCCCCCGGCTATGGCTACACCTTC.

This rearrangement joins TRBV29-1 to TRBJ2-6; D may be TRBD1 (6 bases). Germline-derived CDR1 and CDR2 are SQVTM and ANQGSEA. V lost 7 bases to trimming and J lost 4 bases, with 11 bases between them. This CDR3 is 13 amino acids long. Here the CDR3 reads CSAGVSGANVLTF. CDR3 nucleotides: TGCAGCGCAGGGGTGTCCGGGGCCAACGTCCTGACTTTC.

The CDR3 reads CASSKGTTYEQYF. The CDR3 region has the DNA TGTGCCAGCAGCAAGGGGACAACCTACGAGCAGTACTTC. The chain carries TRBV21-1 and TRBJ2-7; TRBD1 is taken as the D call from the table, unchecked against the DNA. TRBV21-1 is termed a pseudogene. This CDR3 region has 13 residues.